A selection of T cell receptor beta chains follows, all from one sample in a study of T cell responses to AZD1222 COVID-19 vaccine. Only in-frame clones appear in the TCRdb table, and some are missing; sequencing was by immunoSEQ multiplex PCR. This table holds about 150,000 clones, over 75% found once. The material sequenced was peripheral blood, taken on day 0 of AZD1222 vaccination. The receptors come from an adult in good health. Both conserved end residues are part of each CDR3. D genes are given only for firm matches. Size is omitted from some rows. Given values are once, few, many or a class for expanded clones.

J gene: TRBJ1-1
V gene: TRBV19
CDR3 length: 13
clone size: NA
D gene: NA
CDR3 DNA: TGTGCCAGTAGTAGACAGCTGAACACTGAAGCTTTCTTT
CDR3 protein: CASSRQLNTEAFF

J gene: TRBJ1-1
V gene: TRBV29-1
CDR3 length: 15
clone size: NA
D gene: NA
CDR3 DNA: TGCAGCGTTGATTTTCGGGGGCGAGGGTACACTGAAGCTTTCTTT
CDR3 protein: CSVDFRGRGYTEAFF

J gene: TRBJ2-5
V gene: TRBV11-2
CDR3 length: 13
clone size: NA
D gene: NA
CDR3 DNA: TGTGCCAGCAGCTTAGCTCTATTTGAGACCCAGTACTTC
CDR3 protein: CASSLALFETQYF

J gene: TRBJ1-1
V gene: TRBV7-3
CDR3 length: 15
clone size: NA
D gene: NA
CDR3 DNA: TGTGCCAGCAGCTTAATAGCAGGATCGAACACTGAAGCTTTCTTT
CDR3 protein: CASSLIAGSNTEAFF

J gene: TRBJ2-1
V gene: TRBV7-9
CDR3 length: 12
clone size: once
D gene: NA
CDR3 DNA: TGTGCCAGCAGCCCTAACTACAATGAGCAGTTCTTC
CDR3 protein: CASSPNYNEQFF

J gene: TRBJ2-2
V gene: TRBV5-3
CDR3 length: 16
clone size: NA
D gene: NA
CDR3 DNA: TGTGCCAGAAGCATTCCTGGACAGGGAGGGACCGGGGAGCTGTTTTTT
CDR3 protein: CARSIPGQGGTGELFF

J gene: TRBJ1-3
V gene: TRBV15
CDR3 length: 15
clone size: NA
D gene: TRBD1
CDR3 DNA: TGTGCCACCAGCAGAGGACAGGGCGCTGGAAACACCATATATTTT
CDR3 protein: CATSRGQGAGNTIYF

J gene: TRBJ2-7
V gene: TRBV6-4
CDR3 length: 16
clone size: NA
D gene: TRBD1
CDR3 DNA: TGTGCCAGCAGTGACTCGACACGGGACAGGGGCTACGAGCAGTACTTC
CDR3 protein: CASSDSTRDRGYEQYF

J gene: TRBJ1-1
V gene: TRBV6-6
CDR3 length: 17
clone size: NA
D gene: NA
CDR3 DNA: TGTGCCAGCAGTCCCCTTGTCTCGACAGCCCCGAACACTGAAGCTTTCTTT
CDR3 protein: CASSPLVSTAPNTEAFF

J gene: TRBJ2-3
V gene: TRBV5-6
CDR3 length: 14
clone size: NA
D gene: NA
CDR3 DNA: TGTGCCAGCAGCTCGGGGCCTCGCACAGATACGCAGTATTTT
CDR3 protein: CASSSGPRTDTQYF

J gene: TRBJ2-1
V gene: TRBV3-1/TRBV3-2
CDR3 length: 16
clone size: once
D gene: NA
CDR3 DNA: TGTGCCAGCAGCCAAGATTGGGCTAAGGGGTCCAATGAGCAGTTCTTC
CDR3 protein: CASSQDWAKGSNEQFF

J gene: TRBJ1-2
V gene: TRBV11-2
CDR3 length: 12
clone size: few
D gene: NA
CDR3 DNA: TGTGCCAGCAGCTTAGAGACCTATGGCTACACCTTC
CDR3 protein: CASSLETYGYTF

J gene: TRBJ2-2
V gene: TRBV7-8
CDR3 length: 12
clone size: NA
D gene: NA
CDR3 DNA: TGTGCCAGCAGCTTAGATGCCGGGGAGCTGTTTTTT
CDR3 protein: CASSLDAGELFF

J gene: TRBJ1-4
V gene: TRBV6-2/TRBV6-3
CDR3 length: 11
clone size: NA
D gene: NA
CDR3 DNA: TGTGCCAGCAGTTACAATGAAAAACTGTTTTTT
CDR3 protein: CASSYNEKLFF

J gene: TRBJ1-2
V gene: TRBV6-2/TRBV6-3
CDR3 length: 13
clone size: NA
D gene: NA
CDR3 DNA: TGTGCCAGCAGTTACGCGGGAAACTATGGCTACACCTTC
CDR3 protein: CASSYAGNYGYTF

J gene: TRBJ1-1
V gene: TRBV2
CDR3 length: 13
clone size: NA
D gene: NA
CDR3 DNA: TGTGCCAGCACAGGGGATATCAACACTGAAGCTTTCTTT
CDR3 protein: CASTGDINTEAFF

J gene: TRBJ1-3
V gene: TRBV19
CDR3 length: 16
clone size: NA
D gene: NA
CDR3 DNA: TGTGCCAGTAGTAAGTCCCGACTCAGCGCTGGAAACACCATATATTTT
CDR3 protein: CASSKSRLSAGNTIYF

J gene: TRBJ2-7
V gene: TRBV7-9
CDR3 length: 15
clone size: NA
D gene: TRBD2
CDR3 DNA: TGTGCCAGCAGCCCTCAAGGCGGGAGTATCCACGAGCAGTACTTC
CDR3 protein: CASSPQGGSIHEQYF

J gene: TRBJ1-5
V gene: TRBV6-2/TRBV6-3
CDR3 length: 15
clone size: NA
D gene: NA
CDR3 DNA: TGTGCCAGCAGTACAGGGACATATAGCAATCAGCCCCAGCATTTT
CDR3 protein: CASSTGTYSNQPQHF

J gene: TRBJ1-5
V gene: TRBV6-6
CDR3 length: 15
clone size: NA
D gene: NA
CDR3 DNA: TGTGCCAGCAGTTCCAGGACGGGGGGCAATCAGCCCCAGCATTTT
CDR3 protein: CASSSRTGGNQPQHF

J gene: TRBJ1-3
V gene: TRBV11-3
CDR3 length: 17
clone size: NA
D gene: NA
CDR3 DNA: TGTGCCAGCAGCTTAGATACTAGAGGGCTGGCTGGAAACACCATATATTTT
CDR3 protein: CASSLDTRGLAGNTIYF

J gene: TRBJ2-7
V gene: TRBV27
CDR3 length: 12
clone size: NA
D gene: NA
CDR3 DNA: TGTGCCAGCAGTTCTTCTATATACGAGCAGTACTTC
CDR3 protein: CASSSSIYEQYF

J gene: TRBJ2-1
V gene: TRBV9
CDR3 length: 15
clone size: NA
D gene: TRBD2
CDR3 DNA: TGTGCCAGCAGCGTAGGAGGGACTAGCGACAATGAGCAGTTCTTC
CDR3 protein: CASSVGGTSDNEQFF

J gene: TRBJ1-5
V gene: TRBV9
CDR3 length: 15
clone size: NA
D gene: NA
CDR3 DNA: TGTGCCAGCAGCCCGGACGGTTATAGCAATCAGCCCCAGCATTTT
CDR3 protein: CASSPDGYSNQPQHF

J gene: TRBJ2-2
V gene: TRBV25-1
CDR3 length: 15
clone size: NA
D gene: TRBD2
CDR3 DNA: TGTGCCAGCAGTGTCCCTAGCGGGAGTACCGGGGAGCTGTTTTTT
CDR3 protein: CASSVPSGSTGELFF

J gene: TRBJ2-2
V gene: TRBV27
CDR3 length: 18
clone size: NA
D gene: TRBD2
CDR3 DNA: TGTGCCAGCAGTCCCGGACTAGCGGCGGGAAAAACGTCCGGGGAGCTGTTTTTT
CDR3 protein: CASSPGLAAGKTSGELFF

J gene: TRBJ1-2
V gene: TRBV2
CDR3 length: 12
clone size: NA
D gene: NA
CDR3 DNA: TGTGCCAGCAACCCGGGGAAGGGAGGCTACACCTTC
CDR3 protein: CASNPGKGGYTF

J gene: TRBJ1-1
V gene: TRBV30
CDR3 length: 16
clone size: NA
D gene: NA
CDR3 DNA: TGTGCCTGGAGGATTAGGGTGGGGGCGAGGTACACTGAAGCTTTCTTT
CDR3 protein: CAWRIRVGARYTEAFF

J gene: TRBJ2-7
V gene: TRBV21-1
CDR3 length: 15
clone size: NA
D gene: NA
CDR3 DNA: TGTGCCAGCAGCAACCGCGGGATGATCCCCCCTGAGCAGTACTTC
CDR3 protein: CASSNRGMIPPEQYF

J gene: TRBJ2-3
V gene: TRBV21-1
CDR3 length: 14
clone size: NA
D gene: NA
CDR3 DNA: TGTGCCAGCAAAGTATCATTTATTCGAGATACGCAGTATTTT
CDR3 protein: CASKVSFIRDTQYF

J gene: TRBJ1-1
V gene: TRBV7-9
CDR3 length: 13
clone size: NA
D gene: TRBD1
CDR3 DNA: TGTGCCAGCAGCGACAGGGTCGACACTGAAGCTTTCTTT
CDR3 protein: CASSDRVDTEAFF

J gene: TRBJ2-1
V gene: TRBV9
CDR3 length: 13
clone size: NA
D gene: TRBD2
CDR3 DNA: TGTGCCAGCAGCGTAGGACTAGCGGGGTTTCGGTTCTTC
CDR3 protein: CASSVGLAGFRFF

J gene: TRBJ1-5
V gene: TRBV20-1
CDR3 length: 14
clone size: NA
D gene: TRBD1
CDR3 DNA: TGCAGTGCTAGTCGACAGGGGTATGGGCAGCCCCAGCATTTT
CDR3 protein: CSASRQGYGQPQHF

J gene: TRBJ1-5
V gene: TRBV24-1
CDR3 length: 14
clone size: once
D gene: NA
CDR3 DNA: TGTGCCACCAGTGCCGGGAATAGCAATCAGCCCCAGCATTTT
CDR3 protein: CATSAGNSNQPQHF

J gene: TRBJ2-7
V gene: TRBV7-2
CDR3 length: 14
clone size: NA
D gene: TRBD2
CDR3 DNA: TGTGCCAGCAGCTTATGGCGGGAGTTGGACGAGCAGTACTTC
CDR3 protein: CASSLWRELDEQYF

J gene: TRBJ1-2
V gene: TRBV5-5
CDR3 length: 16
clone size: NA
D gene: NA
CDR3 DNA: TGTGCCAGCAGCTTGAGCTTTATCATGCCAGAATATGGCTACACCTTC
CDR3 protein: CASSLSFIMPEYGYTF

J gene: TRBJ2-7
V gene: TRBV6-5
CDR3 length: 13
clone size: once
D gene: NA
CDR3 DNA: TGTGCTACTCAAGGGGGGTCCTCCTACGAGCAGTACTTC
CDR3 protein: CATQGGSSYEQYF

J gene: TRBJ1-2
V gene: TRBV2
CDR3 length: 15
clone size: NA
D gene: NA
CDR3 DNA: TGTGCCAGCAGTGAACGGCAGGGTGCTAACTATGGCTACACCTTC
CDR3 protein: CASSERQGANYGYTF

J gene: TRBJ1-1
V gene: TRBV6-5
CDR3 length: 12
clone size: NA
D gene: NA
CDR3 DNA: TGTGCCAGCAGTCCTGATGGGACTGAAGCTTTCTTT
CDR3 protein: CASSPDGTEAFF

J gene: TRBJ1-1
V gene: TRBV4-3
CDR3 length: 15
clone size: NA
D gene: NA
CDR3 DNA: TGCGCCAGCAGCGGGTCGGCAGACCTGAACACTGAAGCTTTCTTT
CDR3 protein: CASSGSADLNTEAFF

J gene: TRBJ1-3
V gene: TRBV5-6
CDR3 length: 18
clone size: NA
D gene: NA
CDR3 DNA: TGTGCCAGCAGCTTGTGGGGGCTCGGTCAAAGCTCTGGAAACACCATATATTTT
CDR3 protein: CASSLWGLGQSSGNTIYF

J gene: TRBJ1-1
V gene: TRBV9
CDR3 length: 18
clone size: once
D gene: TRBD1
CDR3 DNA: TGTGCCAGCAGTCCAACGGCGTGGGACAGGGGGCGTTGGGCTGAAGCTTTCTTT
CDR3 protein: CASSPTAWDRGRWAEAFF

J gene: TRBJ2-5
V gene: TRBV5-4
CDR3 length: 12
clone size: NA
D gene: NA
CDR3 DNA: TGTGCCAGCAGCCGGTTACAAGAGACCCAGTACTTC
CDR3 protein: CASSRLQETQYF

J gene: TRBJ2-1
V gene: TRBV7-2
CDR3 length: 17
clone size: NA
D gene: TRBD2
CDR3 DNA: TGTGCCAGCAGCAGAAGACTAGCGGGAGAGGTCTACAATGAGCAGTTCTTC
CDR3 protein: CASSRRLAGEVYNEQFF

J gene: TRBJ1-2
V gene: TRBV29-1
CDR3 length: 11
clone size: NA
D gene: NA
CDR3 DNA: TGCAGCGTTGAACTGGTGGGGTTCTACACCTTC
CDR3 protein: CSVELVGFYTF

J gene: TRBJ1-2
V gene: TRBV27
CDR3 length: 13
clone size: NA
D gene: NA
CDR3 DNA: TGTGCCAGCAGTTTTGGCGCGCACTATGGCTACACCTTC
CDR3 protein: CASSFGAHYGYTF

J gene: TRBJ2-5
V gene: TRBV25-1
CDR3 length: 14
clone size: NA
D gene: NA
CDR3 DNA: TGTGCCAGCAGTGACGGCGGTCGGCAAGAGACCCAGTACTTC
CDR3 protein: CASSDGGRQETQYF

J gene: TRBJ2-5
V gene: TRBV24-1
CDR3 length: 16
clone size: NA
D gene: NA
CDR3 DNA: TGTGCCACCAGTGAGGGGGCGGACAGCCCGAAAGAGACCCAGTACTTC
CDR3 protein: CATSEGADSPKETQYF

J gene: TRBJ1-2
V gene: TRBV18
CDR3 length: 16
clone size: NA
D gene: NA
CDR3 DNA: TGTGCCAGCTCCGGAATTTTTCGGGCGGGGGACTATGGCTACACCTTC
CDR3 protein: CASSGIFRAGDYGYTF

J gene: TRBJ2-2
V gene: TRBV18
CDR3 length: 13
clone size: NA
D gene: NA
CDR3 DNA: TGTGCCAGCTCACCACCGGGGACCGGGGAGCTGTTTTTT
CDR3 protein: CASSPPGTGELFF

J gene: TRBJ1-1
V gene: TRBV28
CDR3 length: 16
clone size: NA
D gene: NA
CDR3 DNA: TGTGCCAGCAGTTCCCTACCGGGCAGGGGAGGAACTGAAGCTTTCTTT
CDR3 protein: CASSSLPGRGGTEAFF

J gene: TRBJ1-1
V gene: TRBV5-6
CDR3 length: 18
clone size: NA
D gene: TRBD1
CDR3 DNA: TGTGCCAGCAGCCCCCCAAAGGAGGGCAGGGGGCGAGTATCGGAAGCTTTCTTT
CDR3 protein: CASSPPKEGRGRVSEAFF

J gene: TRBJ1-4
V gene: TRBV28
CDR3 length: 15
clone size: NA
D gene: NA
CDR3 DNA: TGTGCCAGCTCCACAATCGCCGCAACTAATGAAAAACTGTTTTTT
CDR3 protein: CASSTIAATNEKLFF

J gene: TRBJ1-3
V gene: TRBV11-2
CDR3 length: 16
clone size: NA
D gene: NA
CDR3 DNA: TGTGCCAGCAGCTTACGTGGGTACAGCGACGAGGACACCATATATTTT
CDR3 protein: CASSLRGYSDEDTIYF

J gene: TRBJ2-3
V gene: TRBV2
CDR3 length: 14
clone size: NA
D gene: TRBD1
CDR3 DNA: TGTGCCAGCAGTTACGACAGGGGAACAGATACGCAGTATTTT
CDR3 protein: CASSYDRGTDTQYF

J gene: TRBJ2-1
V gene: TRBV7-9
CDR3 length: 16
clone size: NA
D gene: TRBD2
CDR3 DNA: TGTGCCAGCAGCTTTCATCTAGCGGGGTACTACAATGAGCAGTTCTTC
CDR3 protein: CASSFHLAGYYNEQFF

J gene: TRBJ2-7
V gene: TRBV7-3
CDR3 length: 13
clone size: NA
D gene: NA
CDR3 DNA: TGTGCCAGCAGCTTAATCGCCGCCGGGGAGCAGTACTTC
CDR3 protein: CASSLIAAGEQYF

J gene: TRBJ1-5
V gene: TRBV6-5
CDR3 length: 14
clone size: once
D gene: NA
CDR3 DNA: TGTGCCAGCAGTTACGGGAACCAGGGTCAGCCCCAGCATTTT
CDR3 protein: CASSYGNQGQPQHF